What follows is one T cell receptor (beta chain) and its context. Antigen unknown. These data originate in a study of T cell responses to AZD1222 COVID-19 vaccine. Study-level results: It was only a handful of AZD1222 recipients who were seropositive at baseline. White British donors predominated, females outnumbered males, and clonal diversity was possibly underestimated. Regions left unmutated in variants are reportedly the target of nearly half of spike-specific TCRs. The span of vaccine-associated CD4 TCRs extended across spike, with dominance at 160-218 and 743-854.

The repertoire was sequenced with immunoSEQ multiplex PCR; TCRdb's copy has only in-frame clones and lacks some. This sample yields over 100,000 clones, of which about 88% are seen a single time; roughly 18% belongs to the top ten. The sample consisted of peripheral blood, taken on day 0 of AZD1222 vaccination. This sequence was found in an adult in good health.

The DNA of the CDR3 is TGTGCCAGCAGCCTATTAAGGACTGATAACACCGGGGAGCTGTTTTTT. It codes for CASSLLRTDNTGELFF. The chain couples TRBV6-2 or TRBV6-3 to TRBJ2-2, with D maybe TRBD2 (5 bases). CDR1 and CDR2 (germline): MNHEY, SVGEGT. The CDR3 runs 16 residues. Trimming took off 6 bases at V and 2 bases at J, with 16 bases between the two ends.